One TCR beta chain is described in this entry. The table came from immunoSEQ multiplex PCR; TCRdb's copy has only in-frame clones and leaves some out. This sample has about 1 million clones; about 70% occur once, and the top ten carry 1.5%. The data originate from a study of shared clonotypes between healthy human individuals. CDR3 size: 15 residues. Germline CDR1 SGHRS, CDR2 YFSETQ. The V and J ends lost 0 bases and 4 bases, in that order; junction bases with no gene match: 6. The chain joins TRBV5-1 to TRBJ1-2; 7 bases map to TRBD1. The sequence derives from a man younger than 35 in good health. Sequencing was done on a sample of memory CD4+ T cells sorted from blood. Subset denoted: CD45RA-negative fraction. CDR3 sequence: CASSLDGQVGYGYTF. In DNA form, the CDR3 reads TGCGCCAGCAGCTTGGATGGACAGGTGGGCTATGGCTACACCTTC.